This entry features one T cell receptor (beta chain) sequence. This CDR3 is 15 amino acids long. Germline lookup yields CDR1 SGHNT and CDR2 YYREEE (reference sequence). Between the trimmed V and J ends, which lost 4 bases and 2 bases, there was a span of 16 bases. Clones were read by immunoSEQ multiplex PCR, and TCRdb kept only the in-frame ones, dropping some. The data contain about 520,000 clones, over 75% of them singletons. This sample was included in a study of shared clonotypes between healthy human individuals. The receptor was isolated from a woman aged 40 to 50 in good health. Some clones in this sample may be carry-over from other donors' samples. This chain connects TRBV5-4 to TRBJ2-7; D is possibly TRBD2 (6 bases). Sequencing used PBMCs. DNA for the CDR3: TGTGCCAGCAGCCGGAGGGAGCAGGGTGCCTACGAGCAGTACTTC. Its translation: CASSRREQGAYEQYF.